The T cell receptor (beta chain) under discussion was sequenced for a study of cytomegalovirus exposure and HLA in healthy donors (dated by TCRdb to 2016 to 2017). Looking at the study overall: According to an earlier analysis of around 600 of the donors, about 179 million T cells yielded approximately 120 million unique TCR beta sequences and 276 Gb of sequence data. Using immunosequencing, the study profiled T cell repertoires from 500 to 800 subjects and related those repertoires to cytomegalovirus serostatus. In addition to the first cohort of 650 to 800 subjects, a separate validation cohort of some 120 different subjects was used. The aim of the study was to test whether cataloging public T cell receptors could identify signatures of past pathogen exposure. An earlier analysis of around 580 of the donors used high-throughput TCR beta sequencing to judge whether each TCR beta V gene segment behaved as functional or pseudogenic. HLA typing included class I and class II loci at four-digit resolution. A handful of DR-DQ haplotypes were handled as single units for association and clustering because linkage in the cohort was strong. Typing coverage varied by locus: roughly 620-630 donors for A, B, C, DRB1 and DQB1; roughly 510 for DQA1; approximately 570 for DPA1; roughly 450 for DPB1. A later analysis re-analyzed previously published TCR beta repertoires from 666 donors and added high-resolution HLA genotyping to study TCR occurrence patterns. The study combined high-throughput TCR immunosequencing, statistical association of individual TCRs with disease status, and machine learning to predict cytomegalovirus infection status. Alongside the repertoire data, information on donor age, sex, ethnicity and CMV serostatus was compiled. A later genetic analysis used genome-wide SNP genotypes for about 65% of the roughly 670 donors, treating that subset as a discovery cohort. About 280 gigabases of sequencing data and some 85 million unique TCR sequences were included in an early release covering about 700 HLA-typed donors. Every repertoire in the discovery cohort had been generated on one and the same sequencing platform. Rather than using new phenotypic data, the later analysis identified candidate immune exposures from TCR beta sequences and from how often those sequences occurred across donors. Of the 398 genotyped donors, approximately 83% fell in the genetic ancestry cluster associated with self-reported Caucasian donors. Among 398 genotyped donors of the cohort, an average of approximately 240,000 unique TCR beta nucleotide sequences were sequenced per donor, approximately 20% of them non-productive. Overall study results and their limits: In both the original and validation cohorts, the classifier was reported to diagnose cytomegalovirus status with high specificity and sensitivity. The authors suggested that the approach could potentially be generalized to other disease states and immunological phenotypes. A group of highly shared sequence variants was considered likely to be a technical artifact of the sequencing pipeline. The earlier analysis of nearly 600 of the donors excluded some 15 rarely observed V segments, including chromosome 9 orphons, because counts were too low. This cohort had only TCR beta chains sequenced, and the lack of alpha or paired-chain data limited which features could be detected. An earlier analysis of around 500 of the donors showed that most TCR beta V segments appeared in productive rearrangements either about 87% or about 30% of the time, which broadly matched IMGT annotations. HLA typing was unavailable for some donors at each locus, so association tests used only the typed subset. Correlated functional status among segregating V segments might be attributable to linkage disequilibrium, but an unknown experimental factor could not be ruled out. V-gene and J-gene trimming of TCR beta chains was associated with a missense DCLRE1C variant in a later genetic analysis, and the association was replicated in an independent cohort. Strong co-occurrence of HLA alleles, especially DR and DQ, made assigning TCR associations to individual alleles difficult. Most TCR sequences were observed very rarely across donors, whereas some public TCRs were present in many individuals. A later genetic analysis reported fewer N-insertions in productive TCRs among donors in an Asian-associated ancestry cluster than the roughly 690-donor mean. In a later analysis, several top co-occurrence clusters were reported to appear linked to parvovirus B19, influenza, CMV and Epstein-Barr virus. Because the 87-base-pair reads could not distinguish some IMGT-functional V segments, including TRBV6-2 and TRBV6-3, those segments were excluded. At a false discovery rate of 0.05, a later analysis linked 16,000 or so TCR beta sequences to specific HLA alleles. A later analysis found that TCR association rates varied across HLA loci, with DRB1 alleles showing the most associated TCRs and HLA-C alleles the fewest. A further reported finding was that TCR beta sequences accurately predicted the HLA-A and HLA-B alleles for most subjects in the first cohort. Sequencing depth was assumed to be roughly uniform across donors in the presence/absence analyses, though that assumption may not hold. In a later analysis, most CMV-associated TCR beta chains were found to appear HLA-restricted, with HLA associations seemingly driven largely by CMV exposure. In a later analysis, HLA-associated TCR beta chains were found to be more clonally expanded and to have lower generation probabilities than equally common non-associated chains. Immune exposure information for the cohort was limited to CMV serostatus. In vitro tests confirmed that a few of the cytomegalovirus-associated TCR beta chains recognize cytomegalovirus antigens. A total of 150 or so TCR beta chains were listed by the study as associated with cytomegalovirus.

The cohort consisted of some 730 healthy bone marrow donors. All cohort members were sampled while nominally healthy, although unrecorded immune exposures were likely present. The donor tested CMV seropositive, placing the donor among the approximately 290 seropositive members of the cohort. A peripheral blood sample was provided by each donor, and peripheral blood mononuclear cells were used for TCR beta sequencing. Genomic DNA was extracted from the blood cell samples with the Qiagen DNeasy Blood Extraction Kit. The library was generated by the immunoSEQ multiplex PCR assay. For the multiplex PCR, a mixture combining 60 forward primers for TCR Vbeta segments and 13 reverse primers for TCR Jbeta segments was used. The CDR3 region of rearranged TCR beta genes was amplified from genomic DNA with a multiplex PCR assay. The Illumina HiSeq System was used to sequence the amplified TCR beta libraries as 87-base-pair reads. The study's processing was this. Across the 600 to 700 repertoires, a later analysis counted tens of millions of unique TCR beta chains, around 10 million of which were shared by at least two donors. A nearest-neighbor algorithm error-corrected the raw reads and collapsed the reads into unique sequences, merging closely related sequences to remove PCR and sequencing errors. V, D and J gene segments were assigned by aligning CDR3 sequences to IMGT reference sequences. Each retained sequence needed at least a six-nucleotide match to both a V gene segment and a J gene segment. A rearrangement was called productive if the CDR3 had no stop codons and remained in frame with V and J, and every other rearrangement was called non-productive. CDR3 was defined by IMGT convention, running from the second conserved V-encoded cysteine to the conserved J-encoded phenylalanine. The earlier analysis of 500 to 650 of the donors excluded any sequence lacking an unambiguous match to a single V gene segment. In an earlier analysis of several hundred of the donors, a V segment was called functional when productive rearrangements were above 56.7%, and segregating when the standard deviation between donors exceeded 5%. To diagnose cytomegalovirus status from the catalog of TCR beta chain sequences, a statistical classification framework was built. In a later analysis, V and J genes were assigned by comparing TCR nucleotide sequences against IMGT/GENE-DB human TR gene sequences. In a later analysis, CDR3 sequences and most-parsimonious VDJ recombination scenarios were assigned using the TCRdist pipeline. In a later analysis, each TCR beta chain was defined by its CDR3 amino acid sequence together with its V-gene family, and reads without a unique V-gene family were excluded. A later analysis removed nearly 600 highly shared, low-generation-probability nucleotide sequences to deal with suspected cross-contamination and a sequencing artifact. In a later analysis, a clonal expansion index for each public chain was calculated from normalized within-repertoire ranks of inferred template counts. In a later analysis, generation probabilities were computed using a VDJ recombination model fitted to out-of-frame rearrangements, and the results were checked against IGoR. In a later analysis, hypergeometric tests were used to score TCR-TCR, TCR-HLA and TCR-CMV co-occurrence, with a repertoire-size bias correction applied to TCR pairs. A later analysis estimated false discovery rates by permuting HLA or CMV assignments 20 times. In a later analysis, co-occurring TCRs were grouped with DBSCAN, and TCRdist sequence similarity was added when clustering was performed within HLA-allele-positive subsets. Repertoires with fewer than 30,000 or more than 120,000 public chains, plus five repertoires with anomalous nucleotide sharing, were excluded from co-occurrence clustering. TCRdb mirrors the immuneACCESS table, restricted to in-frame sequences. Some clones are absent from its copies; in checked studies, under half trace to an unresolved V gene, and the reason for the others is unknown. V and J calls and clone size come straight from that table; D and trimming were deduced from the DNA. The sample yields about 71,000 clones; 65% to 75% were counted once. Of the sample, 7.5% to 9% falls within the top ten clones.

As concerns this clone: This clone's antigen is unknown. The junction departs from the called germline gene at one end, perhaps through a read error.

CDR1 and CDR2 are read off the germline V gene (reference sequence) as SSHAT and FNYEAQ. Spanning cysteine to phenylalanine, the CDR3 consists of 15 amino acids. The retained sequence is limited to the CDR3, 45 bases, with the frame set at the first base. The chain employs TRBV7-7 and TRBJ2-7, with 10 junctional bases fitting TRBD2. The sequence was collected from a man aged 40-55 years in good health and CMV-seropositive. The specimen was PBMCs. The DNA sequence is TGTGCTAGCAGCTTAGATTCTAGCGGGAGTAACGAGCAGTACTTC. Translated, it gives CASSLDSSGSNEQYF.